This T cell receptor (beta chain) is drawn from a study of blood T cell repertoires in COVID-19. Study as a whole: T cells, B-cell-depleted T cells, or PBMCs supplied cDNA or gDNA.

In the original analysis: Estimation of nucleated cell counts was performed using reference gene primer amplification. TCRdb's table, derived via immunoSEQ multiplex PCR, lists solely in-frame clones and lacks some. V and J calls and clone size are given by that table; D and trimming were obtained from the DNA. The data contain 180,000 or so clones, 86% of them singletons. Per the germline V gene, CDR1 is DFQATT and CDR2 is SNEGSKA (reference sequence). V was pared by 6 bases and J by 1 base, with 12 bases of the junction left unmatched. CDR3 length: 16 amino acids. This chain links TRBV20-1 with TRBJ1-1; 9 bases are a match to TRBD1. The TCR was taken from a man between 18 and 29 years old with acute or convalescent COVID-19. The sample taken for sequencing was peripheral blood. CDR3 nucleotide sequence: TGCAGTGCGAGTGACAGGGGGTTAACCCGGAACACTGAAGCTTTCTTT. Its protein is CSASDRGLTRNTEAFF.